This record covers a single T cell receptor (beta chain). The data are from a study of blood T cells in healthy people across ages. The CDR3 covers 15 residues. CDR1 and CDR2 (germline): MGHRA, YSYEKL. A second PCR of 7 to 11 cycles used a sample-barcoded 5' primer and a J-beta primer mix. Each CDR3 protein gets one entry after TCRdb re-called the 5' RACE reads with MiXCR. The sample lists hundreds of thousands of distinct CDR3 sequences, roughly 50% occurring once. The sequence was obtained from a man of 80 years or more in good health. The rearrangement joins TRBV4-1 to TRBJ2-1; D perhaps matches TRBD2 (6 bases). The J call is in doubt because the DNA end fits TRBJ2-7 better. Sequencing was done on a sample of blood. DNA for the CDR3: TGCGCCAGCAGCTCCTTAAGGCGGGATAACGACGAGCAGTACTTC. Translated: CASSSLRRDNDEQYF.